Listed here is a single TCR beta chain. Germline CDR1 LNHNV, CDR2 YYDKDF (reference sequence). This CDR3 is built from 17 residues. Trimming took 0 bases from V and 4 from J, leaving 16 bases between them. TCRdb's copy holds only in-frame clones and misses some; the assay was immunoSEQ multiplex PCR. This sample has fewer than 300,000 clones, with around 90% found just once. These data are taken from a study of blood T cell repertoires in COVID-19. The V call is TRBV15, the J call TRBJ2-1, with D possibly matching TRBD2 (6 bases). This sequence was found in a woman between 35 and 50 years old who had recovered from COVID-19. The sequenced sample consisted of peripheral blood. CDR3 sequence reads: CATSREPQGGGYNEQFF. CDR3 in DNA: TGTGCCACCAGCAGAGAGCCCCAGGGTGGGGGGTACAATGAGCAGTTCTTC. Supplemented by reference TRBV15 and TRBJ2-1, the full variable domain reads DAMVIQNPRYQVTQFGKPVTLSCSQTLNHNVMYWYQQKSSQAPKLLFHYYDKDFNNEADTPDNFQSRRPNTSFCFLDIRSPGLGDTAMYLCATSREPQGGGYNEQFFGPGTRLTVL.